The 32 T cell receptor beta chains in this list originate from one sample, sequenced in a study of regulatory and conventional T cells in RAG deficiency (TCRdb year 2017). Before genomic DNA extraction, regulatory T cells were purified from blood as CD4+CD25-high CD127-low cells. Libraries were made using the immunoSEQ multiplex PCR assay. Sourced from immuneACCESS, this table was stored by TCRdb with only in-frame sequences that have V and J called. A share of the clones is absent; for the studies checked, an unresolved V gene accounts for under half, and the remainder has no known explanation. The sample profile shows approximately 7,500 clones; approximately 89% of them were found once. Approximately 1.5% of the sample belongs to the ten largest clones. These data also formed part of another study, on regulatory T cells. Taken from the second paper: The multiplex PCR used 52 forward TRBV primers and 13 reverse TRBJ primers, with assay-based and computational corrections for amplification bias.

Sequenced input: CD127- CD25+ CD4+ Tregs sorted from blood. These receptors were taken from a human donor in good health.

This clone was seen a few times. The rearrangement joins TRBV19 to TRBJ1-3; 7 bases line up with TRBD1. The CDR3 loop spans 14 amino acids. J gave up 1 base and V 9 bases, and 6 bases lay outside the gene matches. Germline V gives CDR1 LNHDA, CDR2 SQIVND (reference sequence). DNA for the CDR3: TGTGCCAGCAGGGGGAATTTTTCTGGAAACACCATATATTTT. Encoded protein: CASRGNFSGNTIYF.

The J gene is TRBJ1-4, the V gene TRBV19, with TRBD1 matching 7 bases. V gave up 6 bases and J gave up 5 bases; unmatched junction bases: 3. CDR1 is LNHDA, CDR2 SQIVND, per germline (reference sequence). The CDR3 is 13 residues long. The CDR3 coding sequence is TGTGCCAGTAGGGGACAGCAGAATGAAAAACTGTTTTTT. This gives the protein CASRGQQNEKLFF.

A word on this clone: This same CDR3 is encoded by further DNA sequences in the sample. The CDR3 is CASRGQVNEKLFF. CDR3 bases: TGCGCCAGCAGGGGACAGGTGAATGAAAAACTGTTTTTT. This rearrangement joins TRBV5-1 to TRBJ1-4; 8 nucleotides match TRBD1. V shed 5 bases and J 5 bases; nucleotides not matched to a gene: 2. The germline gives CDR1 SGHRS, CDR2 YFSETQ. CDR3 size: 13 residues. The entire variable domain, with the rest obtained from reference TRBV5-1 and TRBJ1-4, is as follows: KAGVTQTPRYLIKTRGQQVTLSCSPISGHRSVSWYQQTPGQGLQFLFEYFSETQRNKGNFPGRFSGRQFSNSRSEMNVSTLELGDSALYLCASRGQVNEKLFFGSGTQLSVL.

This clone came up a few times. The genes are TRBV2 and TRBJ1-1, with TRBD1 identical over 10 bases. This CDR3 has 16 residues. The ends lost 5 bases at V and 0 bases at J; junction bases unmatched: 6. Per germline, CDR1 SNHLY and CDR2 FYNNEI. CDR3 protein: CASSRPGQGMNTEAFF. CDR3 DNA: TGTGCCAGCAGTCGCCCGGGACAGGGGATGAACACTGAAGCTTTCTTT.

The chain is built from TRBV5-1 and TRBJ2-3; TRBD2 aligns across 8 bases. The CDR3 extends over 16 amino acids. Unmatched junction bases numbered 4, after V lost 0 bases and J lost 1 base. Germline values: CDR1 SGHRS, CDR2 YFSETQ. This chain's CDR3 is CASSLDSGTRTDTQYF. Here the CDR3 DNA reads TGCGCCAGCAGCTTGGATAGCGGGACTCGCACAGATACGCAGTATTTT.

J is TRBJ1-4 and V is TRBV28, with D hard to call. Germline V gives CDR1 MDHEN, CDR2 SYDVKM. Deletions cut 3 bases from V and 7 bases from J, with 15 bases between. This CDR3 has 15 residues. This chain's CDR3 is CASSFSGRPGEKLFF. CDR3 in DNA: TGTGCCAGCAGTTTTTCCGGCAGGCCAGGTGAAAAACTGTTTTTT.

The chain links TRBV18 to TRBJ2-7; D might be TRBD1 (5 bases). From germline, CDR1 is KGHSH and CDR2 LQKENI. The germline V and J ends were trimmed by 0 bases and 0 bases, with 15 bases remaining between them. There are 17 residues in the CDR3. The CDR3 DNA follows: TGTGCCAGCTCACCACCCTCTTCGGACATCCACTCCTACGAGCAGTACTTC. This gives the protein CASSPPSSDIHSYEQYF.

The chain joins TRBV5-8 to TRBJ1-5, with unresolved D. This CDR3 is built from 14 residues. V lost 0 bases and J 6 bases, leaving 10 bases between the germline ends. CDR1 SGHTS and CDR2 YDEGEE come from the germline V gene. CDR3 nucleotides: TGTGCCAGCAGCTTGGCCAGGATGGGTCAGCCCCAGCATTTT. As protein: CASSLARMGQPQHF.

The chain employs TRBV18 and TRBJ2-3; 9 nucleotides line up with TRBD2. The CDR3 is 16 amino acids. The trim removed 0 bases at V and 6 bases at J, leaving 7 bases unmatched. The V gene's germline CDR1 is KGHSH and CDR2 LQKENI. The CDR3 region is CASSPPKGLASDTQYF. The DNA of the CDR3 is TGTGCCAGCTCACCACCGAAGGGACTAGCATCTGATACGCAGTATTTT.

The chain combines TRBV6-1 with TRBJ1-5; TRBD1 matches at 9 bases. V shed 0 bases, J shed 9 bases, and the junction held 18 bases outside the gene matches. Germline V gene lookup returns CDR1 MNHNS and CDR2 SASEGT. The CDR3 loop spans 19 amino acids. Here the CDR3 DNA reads TGTGCCAGCAGTGAAGCTAAAGGCCACACCAACAGGGGGCTAGGGCCCCAGCATTTT. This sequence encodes CASSEAKGHTNRGLGPQHF.

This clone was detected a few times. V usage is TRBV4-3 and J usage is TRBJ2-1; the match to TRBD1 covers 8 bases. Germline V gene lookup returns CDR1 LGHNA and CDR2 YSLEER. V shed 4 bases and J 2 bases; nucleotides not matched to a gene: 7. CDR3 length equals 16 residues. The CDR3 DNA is TGCGCCAGCAGCCGTATCCGGGACAGGCCCTACAATGAGCAGTTCTTC. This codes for CASSRIRDRPYNEQFF.

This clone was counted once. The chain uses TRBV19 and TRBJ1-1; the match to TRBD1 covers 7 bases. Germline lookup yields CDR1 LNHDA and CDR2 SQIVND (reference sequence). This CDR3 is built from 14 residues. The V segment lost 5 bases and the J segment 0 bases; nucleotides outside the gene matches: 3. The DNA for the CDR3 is TGTGCCAGTAGTCTACAGGGGATGAACACTGAAGCTTTCTTT. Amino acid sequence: CASSLQGMNTEAFF.

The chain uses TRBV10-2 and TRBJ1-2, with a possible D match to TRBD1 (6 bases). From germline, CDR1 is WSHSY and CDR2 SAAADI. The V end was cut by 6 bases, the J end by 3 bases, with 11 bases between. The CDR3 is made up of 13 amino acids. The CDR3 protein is CASSPQGDYGYTF. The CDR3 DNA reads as TGCGCCAGCAGCCCACAGGGAGACTATGGCTACACCTTC.

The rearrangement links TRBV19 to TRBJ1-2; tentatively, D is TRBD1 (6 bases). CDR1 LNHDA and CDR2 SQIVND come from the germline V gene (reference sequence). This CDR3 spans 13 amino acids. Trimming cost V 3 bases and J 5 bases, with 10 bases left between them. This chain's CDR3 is CASSISDRYGYTF. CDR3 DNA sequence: TGTGCCAGTAGTATTTCGGACAGATATGGCTACACCTTC.

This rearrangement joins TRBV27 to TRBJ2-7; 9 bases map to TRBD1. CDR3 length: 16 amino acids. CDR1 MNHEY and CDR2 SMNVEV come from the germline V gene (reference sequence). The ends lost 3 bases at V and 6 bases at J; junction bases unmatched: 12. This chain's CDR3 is CASSLIGTGIRGEQYF. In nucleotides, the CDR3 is TGTGCCAGCAGTTTGATCGGGACAGGGATTAGGGGCGAGCAGTACTTC.

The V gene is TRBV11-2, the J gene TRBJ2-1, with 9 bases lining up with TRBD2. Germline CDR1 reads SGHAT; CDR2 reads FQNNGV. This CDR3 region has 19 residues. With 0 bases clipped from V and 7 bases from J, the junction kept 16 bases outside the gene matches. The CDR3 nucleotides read TGTGCCAGCAGCTTAGATATAATGTCGGGACGCGGGGGGGCAAATGAGCAGTTCTTC. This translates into CASSLDIMSGRGGANEQFF.

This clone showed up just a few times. DNA of the CDR3: TGTGCCAGCAGCTTGGGAGGTGGACTAGCCAAAAACATTCAGTACTTC. Translating it yields CASSLGGGLAKNIQYF. This chain connects TRBV5-4 to TRBJ2-4; D is possibly TRBD2 (5 bases). The CDR3 runs 16 residues. The germline V and J ends were trimmed by 0 bases and 0 bases, with 10 bases remaining between them. Germline-derived CDR1 and CDR2 are SGHNT and YYREEE (reference sequence). The full variable domain, completed using reference TRBV5-4 and TRBJ2-4, is ETGVTQSPTHLIKTRGQQVTLRCSSQSGHNTVSWYQQALGQGPQFIFQYYREEENGRGNFPPRFSGLQFPNYSSELNVNALELDDSALYLCASSLGGGLAKNIQYFGAGTRLSVL.

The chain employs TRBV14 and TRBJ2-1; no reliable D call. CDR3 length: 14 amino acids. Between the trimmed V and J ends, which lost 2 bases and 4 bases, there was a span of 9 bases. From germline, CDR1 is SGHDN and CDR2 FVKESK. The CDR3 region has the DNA TGTGCCAGCAGCCAACGTTCTCCTTACAATGAGCAGTTCTTC. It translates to CASSQRSPYNEQFF.

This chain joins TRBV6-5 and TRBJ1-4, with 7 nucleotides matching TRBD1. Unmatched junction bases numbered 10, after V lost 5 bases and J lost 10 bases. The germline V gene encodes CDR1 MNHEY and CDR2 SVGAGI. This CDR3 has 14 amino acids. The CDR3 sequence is CASSTPGTAGKLFF. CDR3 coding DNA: TGTGCCAGCAGTACCCCCGGGACAGCCGGAAAACTGTTTTTT.

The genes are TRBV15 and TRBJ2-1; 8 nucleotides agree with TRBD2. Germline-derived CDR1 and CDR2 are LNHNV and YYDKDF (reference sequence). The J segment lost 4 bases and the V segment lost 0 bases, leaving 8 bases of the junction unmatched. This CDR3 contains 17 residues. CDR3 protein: CATSRERGLAGYNEQFF. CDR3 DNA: TGTGCCACCAGCAGAGAGAGGGGATTAGCGGGGTACAATGAGCAGTTCTTC.

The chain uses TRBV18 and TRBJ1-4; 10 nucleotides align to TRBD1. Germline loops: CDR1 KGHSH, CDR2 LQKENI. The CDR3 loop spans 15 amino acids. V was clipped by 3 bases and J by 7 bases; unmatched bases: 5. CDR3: CASSPTGTGVEKLFF. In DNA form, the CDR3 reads TGTGCCAGCTCACCTACCGGGACAGGGGTTGAAAAACTGTTTTTT.

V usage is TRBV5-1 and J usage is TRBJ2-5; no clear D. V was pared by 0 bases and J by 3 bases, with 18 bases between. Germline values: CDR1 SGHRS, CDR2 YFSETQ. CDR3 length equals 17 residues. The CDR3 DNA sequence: TGCGCCAGCAGCTTGGCCCCCGCCTCACACCCAGAAGAGACCCAGTACTTC. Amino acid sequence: CASSLAPASHPEETQYF.

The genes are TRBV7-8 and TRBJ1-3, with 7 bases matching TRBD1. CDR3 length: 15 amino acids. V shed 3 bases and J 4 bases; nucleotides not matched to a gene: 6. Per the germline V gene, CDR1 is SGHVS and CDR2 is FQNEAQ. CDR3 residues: CASSLGTEGGNTIYF. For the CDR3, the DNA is TGTGCCAGCAGCTTGGGGACAGAAGGGGGAAACACCATATATTTT.

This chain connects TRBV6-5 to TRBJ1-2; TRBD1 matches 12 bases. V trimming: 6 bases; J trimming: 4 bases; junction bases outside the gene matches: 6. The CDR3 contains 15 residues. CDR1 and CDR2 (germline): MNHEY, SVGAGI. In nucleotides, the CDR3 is TGTGCCAGCAGCCGGGACAGGGGGCTAGGCTATGGCTACACCTTC. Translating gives CASSRDRGLGYGYTF.

Here the CDR3 DNA reads TGCGCCAGCAGCCAATTCGGGGGGCGCGGCTACACCTTC. Translated: CASSQFGGRGYTF. The gene calls are TRBV4-1 and TRBJ1-2, with D maybe TRBD1 (6 bases). This CDR3 has 13 amino acids. Germline V gives CDR1 MGHRA, CDR2 YSYEKL. The V gene lost 2 bases and the J gene lost 8 bases, with 12 bases spanning the gap.

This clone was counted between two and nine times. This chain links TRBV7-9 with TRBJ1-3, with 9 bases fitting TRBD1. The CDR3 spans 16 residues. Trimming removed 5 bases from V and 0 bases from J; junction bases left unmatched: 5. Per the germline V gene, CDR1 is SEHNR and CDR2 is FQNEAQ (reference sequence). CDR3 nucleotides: TGTGCCAGCAGCCCAGGGACAGGGACCTCTGGAAACACCATATATTTT. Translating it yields CASSPGTGTSGNTIYF.

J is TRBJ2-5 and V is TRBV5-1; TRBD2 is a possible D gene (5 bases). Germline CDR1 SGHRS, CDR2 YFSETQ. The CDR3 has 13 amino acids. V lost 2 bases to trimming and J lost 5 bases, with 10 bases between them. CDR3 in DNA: TGCGCCAGCAGCTTCGGACTGTCGGAGACCCAGTACTTC. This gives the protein CASSFGLSETQYF.

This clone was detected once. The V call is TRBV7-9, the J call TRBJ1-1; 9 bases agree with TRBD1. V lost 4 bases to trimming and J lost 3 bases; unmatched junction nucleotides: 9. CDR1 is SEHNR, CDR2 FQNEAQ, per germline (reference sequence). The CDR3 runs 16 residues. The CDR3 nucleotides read TGTGCCAGCAGCTCGAGCCCGGGACAGGGCTACACTGAAGCTTTCTTT. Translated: CASSSSPGQGYTEAFF.

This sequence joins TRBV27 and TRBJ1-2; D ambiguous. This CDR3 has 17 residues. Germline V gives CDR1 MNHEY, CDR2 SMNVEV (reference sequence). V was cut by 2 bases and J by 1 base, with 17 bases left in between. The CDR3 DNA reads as TGTGCCAGCAGTTTACCCCTTCCCCGGGAACATAACTATGGCTACACCTTC. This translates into CASSLPLPREHNYGYTF.

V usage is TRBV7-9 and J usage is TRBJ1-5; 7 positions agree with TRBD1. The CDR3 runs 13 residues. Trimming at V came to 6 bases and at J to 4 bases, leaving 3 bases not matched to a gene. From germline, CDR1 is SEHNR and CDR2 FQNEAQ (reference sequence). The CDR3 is CASSLQGNQPQHF. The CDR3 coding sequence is TGTGCCAGCAGTCTACAGGGGAATCAGCCCCAGCATTTT.

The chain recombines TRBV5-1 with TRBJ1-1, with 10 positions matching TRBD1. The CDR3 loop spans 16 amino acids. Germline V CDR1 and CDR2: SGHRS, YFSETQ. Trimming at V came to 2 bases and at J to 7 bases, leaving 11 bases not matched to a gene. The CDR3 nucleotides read TGCGCCAGCAGCTTTCGGACAGGGGGGCATTATAATGAAGCTTTCTTT. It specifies CASSFRTGGHYNEAFF.

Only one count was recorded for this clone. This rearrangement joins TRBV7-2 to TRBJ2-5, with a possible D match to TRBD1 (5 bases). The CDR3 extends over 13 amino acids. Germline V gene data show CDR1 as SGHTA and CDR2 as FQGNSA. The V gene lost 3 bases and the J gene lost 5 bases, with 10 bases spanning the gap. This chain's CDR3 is CASSFRPGETQYF. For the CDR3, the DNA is TGTGCCAGCAGCTTTAGGCCAGGGGAGACCCAGTACTTC. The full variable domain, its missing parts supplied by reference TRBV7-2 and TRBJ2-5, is GAGVSQSPSNKVTEKGKDVELRCDPISGHTALYWYRQSLGQGLEFLIYFQGNSAPDKSGLPSDRFSAERTGGSVSTLTIQRTQQEDSAVYLCASSFRPGETQYFGPGTRLLVL.